What follows are 2 T cell receptor beta chains derived from one specimen sequenced in a study of molecular identifiers for immune sequencing clone quantification. TCRdb re-called the PCR reads through MiXCR, storing one row per CDR3 protein. Of about 10,000 distinct CDR3 sequences in the sample, 19% were seen once. Sequences were obtained from naive CD8+ T cells from blood, with Jurkat cell RNA spiked in. Subset noted: FACS-sorted CD8+CD4-CCR7+CD45RA+ naive T cells. The source is a human donor in good health. Some libraries in this study had Jurkat cell RNA spiked in.

Ten or more counts support this clonotype. For the CDR3, the DNA is TGTGCCAGCAGTTACTCGAAAGTGAAGGACGTGGACAATCAGCCCCAGCATTTT. It yields the protein CASSYSKVKDVDNQPQHF. The gene calls are TRBV6-2 or TRBV6-3 and TRBJ1-5; D ambiguous. CDR1 is MNHEY, CDR2 SVGEGT, per germline. This CDR3 contains 18 residues. V was shortened by 0 bases and J by 3 bases, with 18 bases between the two germline ends.

This clonotype was counted ten times or more. CDR3 bases: TGCAGCGTTGAAGACCCGGGACTAGCGGGCGGGAAGACCCAGTACTTC. It is translated as CSVEDPGLAGGKTQYF. The chain has TRBV29-1 and TRBJ2-5, with 12 bases matching TRBD2. CDR1 is SQVTM and CDR2 is ANQGSEA in the germline V gene. This CDR3 has 16 amino acids. V was pared by 0 bases and J by 6 bases, with 8 bases of the junction left unmatched.